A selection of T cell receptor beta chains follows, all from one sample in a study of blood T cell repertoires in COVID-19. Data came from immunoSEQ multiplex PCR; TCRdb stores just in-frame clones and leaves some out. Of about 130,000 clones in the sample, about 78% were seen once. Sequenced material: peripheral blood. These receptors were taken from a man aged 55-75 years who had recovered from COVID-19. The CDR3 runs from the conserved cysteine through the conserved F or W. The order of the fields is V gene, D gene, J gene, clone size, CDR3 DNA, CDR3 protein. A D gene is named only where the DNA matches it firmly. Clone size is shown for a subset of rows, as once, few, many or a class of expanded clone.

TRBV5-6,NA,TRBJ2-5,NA,TGTGCCAGCAGTCTCCTCAGGCAGGGGAGGGTACCAGAGACCCAGTACTTC,CASSLLRQGRVPETQYF
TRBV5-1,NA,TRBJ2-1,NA,TGCGCCAGCAGCGGGGACCCGGGACTGCCCGGGGAGCAGTTCTTC,CASSGDPGLPGEQFF
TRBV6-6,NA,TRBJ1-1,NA,TGTGCCAGCAGTGAGCTCCCTCCCACTGAAGCTTTCTTT,CASSELPPTEAFF
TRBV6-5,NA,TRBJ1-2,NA,TGTGCCAGCAGTTACTCCCTCAGGGGAAGCTATGGCTACACCTTC,CASSYSLRGSYGYTF
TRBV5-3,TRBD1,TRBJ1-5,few,TGTGCCAGAAGCTTGGGAGGGGGCCAGCCCCAGCATTTT,CARSLGGGQPQHF
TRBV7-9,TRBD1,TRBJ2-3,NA,TGTGCCAGCAGCGCCGGGACAGCTAGCACAGATACGCAGTATTTT,CASSAGTASTDTQYF
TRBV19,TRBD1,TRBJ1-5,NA,TGTGCCAGTAGTTTCCCGGGACAGGGGATCAGTCAGCCCCAGCATTTT,CASSFPGQGISQPQHF
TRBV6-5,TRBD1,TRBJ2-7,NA,TGTGCCAGCAGTACGGGACAGGGTCCCAACGAGCAGTACTTC,CASSTGQGPNEQYF
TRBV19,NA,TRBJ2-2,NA,TGTGCCAGTTCGACAGTAAACACCGGGGAGCTGTTTTTT,CASSTVNTGELFF
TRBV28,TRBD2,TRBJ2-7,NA,TGTGCCAGTCATGGGGCCTCGGGACTAGCGGATTACGAGCAGTACTTC,CASHGASGLADYEQYF
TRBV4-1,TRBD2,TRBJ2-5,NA,TGCGCCAGCAGCCCGACCGGGGGGGTCAACCAAGAGACCCAGTACTTC,CASSPTGGVNQETQYF
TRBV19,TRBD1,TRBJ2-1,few,TGTGCCAGTAGTCTGCCGTCAGGGGGGCAGTTCTTC,CASSLPSGGQFF
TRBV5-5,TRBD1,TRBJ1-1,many,TGTGCCAGCAGCCTACTTCTCAGGACAGGGGGTGAAGCTTTCTTT,CASSLLLRTGGEAFF
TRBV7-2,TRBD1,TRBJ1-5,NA,TGTGCCAGCAGCAGAGACAGGGCCAATCAGCCCCAGCATTTT,CASSRDRANQPQHF
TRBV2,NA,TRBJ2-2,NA,TGTGCCAGCAGTGATCGGCGGGCAAACACCGGGGAGCTGTTTTTT,CASSDRRANTGELFF
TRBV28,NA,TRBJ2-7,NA,TGTGCCACAGGGCACTCTGTTACCTACGAGCAGTACTTC,CATGHSVTYEQYF
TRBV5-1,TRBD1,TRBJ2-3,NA,TGCGCCAGCAGTAAAGACAGGGGGGTAACTACGCAGTATTTT,CASSKDRGVTTQYF
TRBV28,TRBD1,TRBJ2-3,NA,TGTGCCAGCAGGGACGGGACAGGCTGGGATACGCAGTATTTT,CASRDGTGWDTQYF
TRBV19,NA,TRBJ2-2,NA,TGTGCCAGTAGGAGGACGGGGGACGGCACCGGGGAGCTGTTTTTT,CASRRTGDGTGELFF
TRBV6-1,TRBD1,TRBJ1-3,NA,TGTGCCAGCAGTGCATCGGGACAGGGTTTCGGAAACACCATATATTTT,CASSASGQGFGNTIYF
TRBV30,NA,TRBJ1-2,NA,TGTGCCTGGAGTGCTCGGTTCGGCTACACCTTC,CAWSARFGYTF
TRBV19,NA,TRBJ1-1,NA,TGTGCCAGTAGTAATATCGGGGGGAACACTGAAGCTTTCTTT,CASSNIGGNTEAFF
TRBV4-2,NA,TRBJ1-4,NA,TGTGCCAGCAGCCAAGATAGGACAGTAAACGAAAAACTGTTTTTT,CASSQDRTVNEKLFF
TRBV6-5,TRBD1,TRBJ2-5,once,TGTGCCAGCACGAGTCCGGGACAGGAGACCCAGTACTTC,CASTSPGQETQYF
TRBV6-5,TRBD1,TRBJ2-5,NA,TGTGCCAGCAGCCAGGGACAGGGGGCGCAGGAGACCCAGTACTTC,CASSQGQGAQETQYF
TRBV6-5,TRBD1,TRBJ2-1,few,TGTGCCAGCAGTTACGCGGGACAGGGCTCCTACAATGAGCAGTTCTTC,CASSYAGQGSYNEQFF
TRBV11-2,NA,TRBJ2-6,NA,TGTGCCAGCAGCTTAGATGGCAACTCTGGGGCCAACGTCCTGACTTTC,CASSLDGNSGANVLTF
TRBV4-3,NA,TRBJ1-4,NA,TGCGCCAGCAGCCAATGGACACTTTCAACTAATGAAAAACTGTTTTTT,CASSQWTLSTNEKLFF
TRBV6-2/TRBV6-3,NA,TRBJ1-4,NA,TGTGCCAGCAGTTCCCTCCGAGAAAGTGAAAAACTGTTTTTT,CASSSLRESEKLFF
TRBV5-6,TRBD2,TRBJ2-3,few,TGTGCCAGCAGCCCTACAGGGTTAGCGGGAGTAGATACGCAGTATTTT,CASSPTGLAGVDTQYF
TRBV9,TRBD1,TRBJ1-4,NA,TGTGCCAGCAGCGCCGCCGGGACAGGGGGTGAAAAACTGTTTTTT,CASSAAGTGGEKLFF
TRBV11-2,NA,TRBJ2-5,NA,TGTGCCAGCAGCTTAGGCGGCCTCCAAGAGACCCAGTACTTC,CASSLGGLQETQYF
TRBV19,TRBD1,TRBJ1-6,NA,TGTGCCAGTAGTCACGGGACAGCTGGTTCACCCCTCCACTTT,CASSHGTAGSPLHF
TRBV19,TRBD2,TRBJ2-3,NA,TGTGCCAGTAGTTCACGACTAGCGGGGGGTCGGTCTGGCACAGATACGCAGTATTTT,CASSSRLAGGRSGTDTQYF
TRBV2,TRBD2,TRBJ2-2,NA,TGTGCCAGCAGATTACTAGCGGGAGACAGCGGGGAGCTGTTTTTT,CASRLLAGDSGELFF
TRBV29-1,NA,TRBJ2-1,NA,TGCAGCGTTCTCCCTAGCTCCTACAATGAGCAGTTCTTC,CSVLPSSYNEQFF
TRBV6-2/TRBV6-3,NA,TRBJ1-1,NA,TGTGCCAGCATCTACTCCGGGGGGGCGGGCACTGAAGCTTTCTTT,CASIYSGGAGTEAFF
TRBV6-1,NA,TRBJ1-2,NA,TGTGCCAGCAGTGAAGAGTTACGGACAGCATATGGCTACACCTTC,CASSEELRTAYGYTF
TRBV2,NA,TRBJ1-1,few,TGTGCCAGCAAGACAAGCATGAACACTGAAGCTTTCTTT,CASKTSMNTEAFF
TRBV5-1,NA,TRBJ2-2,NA,TGCGCCAGCAGCTTGGAAGCCACCGGGGAGCTGTTTTTT,CASSLEATGELFF
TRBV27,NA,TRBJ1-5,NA,TGTGCCAGCAGTCCCGGGGGGGACCAGCCCCAGCATTTT,CASSPGGDQPQHF
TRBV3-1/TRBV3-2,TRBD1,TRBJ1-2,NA,TGTGCCAGCACCCGAGGGACAGGGAATGGCTACACCTTC,CASTRGTGNGYTF
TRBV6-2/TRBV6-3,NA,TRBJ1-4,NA,TGTGCCAGCAGTTACATGCGCGGCGGAAATGAAAAACTGTTTTTT,CASSYMRGGNEKLFF
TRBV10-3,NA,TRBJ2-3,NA,TGTGCCATCAGTGAACTGATTACTAGCACAGATACGCAGTATTTT,CAISELITSTDTQYF
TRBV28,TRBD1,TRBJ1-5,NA,TGTGCCAGCAGTCCCACATCCCGAACCGTGGCAGGGGGCGAAGAGCATTTT,CASSPTSRTVAGGEEHF
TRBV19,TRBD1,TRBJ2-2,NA,TGTGCCAGTAGTATAGAAGGACAGGGTGTTTTCCGAAGGACCGGGGAGCTGTTTTTT,CASSIEGQGVFRRTGELFF
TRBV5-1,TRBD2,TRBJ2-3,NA,TGCGCCAGCAGCTCTCTAGCGGAATTAGATACGCAGTATTTT,CASSSLAELDTQYF
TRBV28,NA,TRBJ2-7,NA,TGTGCCAGCAGTCTTCGAAACATTGGCTCCTACGAGCAGTACTTC,CASSLRNIGSYEQYF
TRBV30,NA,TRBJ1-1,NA,TGTGCCTGGAGGGAGGACAGGAACACTGAAGCTTTCTTT,CAWREDRNTEAFF
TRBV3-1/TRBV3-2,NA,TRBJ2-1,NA,TGTGCCAGCAGCCGGGCCGACTACTTGCTCTACAATGAGCAGTTCTTC,CASSRADYLLYNEQFF
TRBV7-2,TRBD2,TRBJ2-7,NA,TGTGCCAGCAGCTTGGGGCTAGCGGGAGCCGGGTACGAGCAGTACTTC,CASSLGLAGAGYEQYF
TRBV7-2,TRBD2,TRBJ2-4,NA,TGTGCCAGCAGCCTTGGGACTAGCGTCGCCAAAAACATTCAGTACTTC,CASSLGTSVAKNIQYF
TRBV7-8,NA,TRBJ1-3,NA,TGTGCCAGCAGCTTTGGGGCCCGGCAAAACACCATATATTTT,CASSFGARQNTIYF
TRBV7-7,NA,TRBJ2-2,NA,TGTGCTAGCAGCTCCGGACTACCGGAAAACACCGGGGAGCTGTTTTTT,CASSSGLPENTGELFF
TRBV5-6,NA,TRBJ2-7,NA,TGTGCCAGCAGCTTGGGACATCGGGGTTCGTACGAGCAGTACTTC,CASSLGHRGSYEQYF
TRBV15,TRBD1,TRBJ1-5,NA,TGTGCCACGGCCGGCACAGGGGGTATACAGCCCCAGCATTTT,CATAGTGGIQPQHF
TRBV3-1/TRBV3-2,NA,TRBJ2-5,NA,TGTGCCAGCAGCTCTCAAGGGGGAGTGGGTGAGACCCAGTACTTC,CASSSQGGVGETQYF